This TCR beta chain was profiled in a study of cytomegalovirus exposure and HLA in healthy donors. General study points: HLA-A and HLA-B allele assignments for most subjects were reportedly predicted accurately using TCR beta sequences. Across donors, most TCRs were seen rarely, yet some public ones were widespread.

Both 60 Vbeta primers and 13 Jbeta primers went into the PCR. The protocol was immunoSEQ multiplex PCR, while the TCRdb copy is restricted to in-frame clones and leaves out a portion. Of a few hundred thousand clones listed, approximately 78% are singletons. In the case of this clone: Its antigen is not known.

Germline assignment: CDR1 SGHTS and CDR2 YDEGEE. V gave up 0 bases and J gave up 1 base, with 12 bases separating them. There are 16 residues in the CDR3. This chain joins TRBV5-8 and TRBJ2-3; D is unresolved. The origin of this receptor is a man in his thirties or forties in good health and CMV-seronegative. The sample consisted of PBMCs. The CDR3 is CASSLGTGAGTDTQYF. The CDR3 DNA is TGTGCCAGCAGCTTGGGAACCGGTGCCGGCACAGATACGCAGTATTTT.